One sample yielded the 13 T cell receptor beta chains listed below, sequenced in a study of blood T cell repertoires in COVID-19. The table came from immunoSEQ multiplex PCR; TCRdb's copy has only in-frame clones and leaves some out. The profile covers approximately 47,000 clones, with more than 75% appearing a single time and 2.6% taken by the ten largest. The sequenced sample was peripheral blood. These receptors originate from a woman of 80 years or more with COVID-19, enrolled during active disease.

The chain joins TRBV30 to TRBJ1-2; 7 positions match TRBD1. CDR1 GTSNPN and CDR2 SVGIG come from the germline V gene (reference sequence). CDR3 length: 15 amino acids. The V and J ends lost 3 bases and 8 bases, in that order; junction bases with no gene match: 15. This CDR3 is CAWRKTGMTLRGYTF. DNA of the CDR3: TGTGCCTGGAGAAAGACAGGGATGACGCTCAGGGGCTACACCTTC.

The gene calls are TRBV10-3 and TRBJ2-7, with TRBD2 matching over 11 bases. Germline V lookup: CDR1 ENHRY, CDR2 SYGVKD. The junction had 8 bases not matched to a gene; V was cut back by 10 bases and J by 6 bases. CDR3 length equals 13 residues. CDR3 in amino acids: CATKLAGDREQYF. CDR3 coding DNA: TGTGCCACGAAACTAGCGGGAGATCGCGAGCAGTACTTC.

CDR3 loop: CASSLASMNTEAFF. The CDR3 DNA reads TGTGCCAGCAGCCTCGCCAGTATGAACACTGAAGCTTTCTTT. This chain connects TRBV7-9 to TRBJ1-1; D is uncertain. The CDR3 covers 14 residues. V gave up 5 bases and J gave up 0 bases, with 10 bases separating them. Germline lookup yields CDR1 SEHNR and CDR2 FQNEAQ (reference sequence).

This chain uses TRBV6-5 with TRBJ1-1, with 9 bases matching TRBD1. Germline V gene sequence: CDR1 MNHEY, CDR2 SVGAGI. CDR3 size: 16 residues. The junction had 9 bases not matched to a gene; V was cut back by 4 bases and J by 3 bases. The CDR3 DNA is TGTGCCAGCAGTTGGGGACAGGGTTTCAGAGACACTGAAGCTTTCTTT. It encodes CASSWGQGFRDTEAFF.

The chain joins TRBV5-1 to TRBJ2-3; D might be TRBD1 (7 bases). V shed 0 bases and J shed 3 bases, with 23 bases lying between them. Germline V gives CDR1 SGHRS, CDR2 YFSETQ. CDR3 size: 19 residues. DNA of the CDR3: TGCGCCAGCAGCTTGGCCAGCGTTATCTGGCAGGGGGGAACAGATACGCAGTATTTT. Translated: CASSLASVIWQGGTDTQYF. Combining the CDR3 with reference TRBV5-1 and TRBJ2-3 gives the whole variable domain KAGVTQTPRYLIKTRGQQVTLSCSPISGHRSVSWYQQTPGQGLQFLFEYFSETQRNKGNFPGRFSGRQFSNSRSEMNVSTLELGDSALYLCASSLASVIWQGGTDTQYFGPGTRLTVL.

The chain combines TRBV5-1 with TRBJ2-1; 9 bases are a match to TRBD2. CDR3 length: 16 amino acids. V lost 0 bases and J lost 6; bases outside the gene matches: 7. The germline V gene has CDR1 SGHRS and CDR2 YFSETQ. CDR3 in amino acids: CASSLVPSGNRNEQFF. The CDR3 DNA reads TGCGCCAGCAGCTTGGTTCCTAGCGGGAATCGCAATGAGCAGTTCTTC.

The chain joins TRBV3-1 (or the pseudogene TRBV3-2) to TRBJ1-6; 9 bases map to TRBD1. The CDR3 is 15 amino acids. The V segment lost 4 bases and the J segment 6 bases; nucleotides outside the gene matches: 4. CDR1 is LGHDT, CDR2 YNNKEL, per germline (reference sequence). The CDR3 DNA is TGTGCCAGCAGCCGACCGGGACAGGGTAATTCACCCCTCCACTTT. Its protein is CASSRPGQGNSPLHF.

This sequence joins TRBV5-4 and TRBJ1-4; the D gene is possibly TRBD1 (6 bases). Germline CDR1 reads SGHNT; CDR2 reads YYREEE (reference sequence). V was shortened by 2 bases and J by 1 base, with 18 bases between the two germline ends. The CDR3 has 18 residues. The CDR3 here is CASSFSRSGEGTNEKLFF. CDR3 DNA sequence: TGTGCCAGCAGCTTTTCGCGGTCAGGGGAAGGAACTAATGAAAAACTGTTTTTT. Full variable domain (missing parts from reference TRBV5-4 and TRBJ1-4): ETGVTQSPTHLIKTRGQQVTLRCSSQSGHNTVSWYQQALGQGPQFIFQYYREEENGRGNFPPRFSGLQFPNYSSELNVNALELDDSALYLCASSFSRSGEGTNEKLFFGSGTQLSVL.

J is TRBJ1-3 and V is TRBV7-9; maybe TRBD1 (5 bases). Germline V CDR1 and CDR2: SEHNR, FQNEAQ (reference sequence). This CDR3 region has 15 residues. V was shortened by 5 bases and J by 3 bases, with 14 bases between the two germline ends. The CDR3 is CASSPTAGLGNTIYF. The CDR3 region has the DNA TGTGCCAGCAGCCCCACGGCAGGGCTTGGAAACACCATATATTTT.

The chain employs TRBV19 and TRBJ1-6; D may be TRBD1 (5 bases). Between the trimmed V and J ends, which lost 2 bases and 5 bases, there was a span of 10 bases. The CDR3 totals 15 residues. Per the germline V gene, CDR1 is LNHDA and CDR2 is SQIVND (reference sequence). CDR3 loop: CASSIQGTNNSPLHF. Written as DNA, the CDR3 is TGTGCCAGTAGTATACAGGGTACGAATAATTCACCCCTCCACTTT.

This clone appeared a single time. CDR3: CASSHPVGGLYNEQFF. CDR3 coding DNA: TGTGCCAGCAGCCACCCGGTCGGGGGGCTGTACAATGAGCAGTTCTTC. This chain links TRBV7-8 with TRBJ2-1; possibly TRBD2 for D (7 bases). The V gene lost 5 bases and the J gene lost 4 bases, with 18 bases spanning the gap. The CDR3 extends over 16 amino acids. Per the germline V gene, CDR1 is SGHVS and CDR2 is FQNEAQ.

This clone was seen once. The chain carries TRBV7-2 and TRBJ1-2; TRBD1 matches at 7 bases. V trimming: 4 bases; J trimming: 8 bases; junction bases outside the gene matches: 7. The CDR3 is 13 residues long. Germline CDR1 reads SGHTA; CDR2 reads FQGNSA. The DNA for the CDR3 is TGTGCCAGCAGCTCGACAGGGTTGGGAGGCTACACCTTC. It codes for CASSSTGLGGYTF. Together with reference TRBV7-2 and TRBJ1-2, the CDR3 gives the full variable domain: GAGVSQSPSNKVTEKGKDVELRCDPISGHTALYWYRQSLGQGLEFLIYFQGNSAPDKSGLPSDRFSAERTGGSVSTLTIQRTQQEDSAVYLCASSSTGLGGYTFGSGTRLTVV.

The chain combines TRBV6-6 with TRBJ1-2; D is perhaps TRBD1 (5 bases). CDR3 length equals 15 residues. The V gene lost 5 bases and the J gene lost 4 bases, with 17 bases spanning the gap. Germline V gene sequence: CDR1 MNHNY, CDR2 SVGAGI (reference sequence). As DNA, the CDR3 is TGTGCCAGCAGTCTTGGCGGGGCAAAGGGCTATGGCTACACCTTC. Translating gives CASSLGGAKGYGYTF.